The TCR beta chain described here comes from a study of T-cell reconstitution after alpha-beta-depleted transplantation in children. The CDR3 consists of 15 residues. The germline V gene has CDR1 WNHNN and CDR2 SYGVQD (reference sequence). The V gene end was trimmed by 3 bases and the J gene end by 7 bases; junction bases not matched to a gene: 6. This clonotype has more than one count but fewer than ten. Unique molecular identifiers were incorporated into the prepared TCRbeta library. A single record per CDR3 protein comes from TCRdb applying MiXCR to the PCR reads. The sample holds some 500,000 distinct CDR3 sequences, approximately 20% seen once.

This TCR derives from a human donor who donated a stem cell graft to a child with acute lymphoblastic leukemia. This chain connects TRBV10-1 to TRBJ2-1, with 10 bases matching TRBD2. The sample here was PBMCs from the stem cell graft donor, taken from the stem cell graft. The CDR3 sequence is CASSEGVTSGNEQFF. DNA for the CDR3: TGCGCCAGCAGTGAAGGCGTGACTAGCGGGAATGAGCAGTTCTTC.